The 16 T cell receptor beta chains in this list originate from one sample, sequenced in a study of blood T cell repertoires in COVID-19. Measured with immunoSEQ multiplex PCR; TCRdb has only the in-frame clones, and not every one. Counted here are about 140,000 clones, approximately 80% occurring once; the ten biggest clones make up roughly 9.8%. Sequenced sample: peripheral blood. All receptors come from a man between 60 and 75 years old who had recovered from COVID-19.

The genes are TRBV6-5 and TRBJ2-1; perhaps TRBD1 as D (6 bases). This CDR3 is 15 amino acids long. Germline CDR1 MNHEY, CDR2 SVGAGI. V shed 4 bases and J shed 4 bases, with 14 bases lying between them. CDR3 loop: CASSSQGLSYNEQFF. CDR3 nucleotides: TGTGCCAGCAGTTCACAGGGTCTATCATACAATGAGCAGTTCTTC.

The J gene is TRBJ2-5, the V gene TRBV6-5; 11 bases are a match to TRBD2. In germline, CDR1 is MNHEY, CDR2 SVGAGI. The CDR3 spans 16 residues. The junction had 9 bases not matched to a gene; V was cut back by 4 bases and J by 5 bases. For the CDR3, the DNA is TGTGCCAGCAGTTCTCCGATAGCGGGGGGGCGTGAGACCCAGTACTTC. Its translation is CASSSPIAGGRETQYF.

This chain connects TRBV28 to TRBJ1-6; D might be TRBD1 (5 bases). Germline V lookup: CDR1 MDHEN, CDR2 SYDVKM. V lost 8 bases and J 0 bases, leaving 20 bases between the germline ends. This CDR3 is built from 18 residues. The CDR3 loop is CASGPPGTGFSYNSPLHF. Written as DNA, the CDR3 is TGTGCCAGCGGTCCCCCAGGGACTGGGTTCTCCTATAATTCACCCCTCCACTTT.

This chain links TRBV19 with TRBJ2-2; a possible D gene is TRBD1 (6 bases). CDR1 and CDR2 from the germline V gene are LNHDA and SQIVND (reference sequence). The CDR3 consists of 19 residues. The V and J ends lost 1 base and 4 bases respectively, with 22 bases between them. The CDR3 nucleotides are TGTGCCAGTAGTATAGGGAGCGCTTGGACAGCTCGGGGCACCGGGGAGCTGTTTTTT. It codes for CASSIGSAWTARGTGELFF.

The chain combines TRBV4-3 with TRBJ1-1; maybe TRBD1 (5 bases). The CDR3 totals 15 residues. V dropped 1 base and J dropped 3 bases, with 12 bases sitting between them. Per germline, CDR1 LGHNA and CDR2 YSLEER. The CDR3 DNA reads TGCGCCAGCAGCCAAGCTACAGGCTCTTACACTGAAGCTTTCTTT. Protein product: CASSQATGSYTEAFF.

In nucleotides, the CDR3 is TGTGCCAGCAGCCCCATCCCGACAGGGTCCACCGGGGAGCTGTTTTTT. This encodes CASSPIPTGSTGELFF. V is TRBV7-9 and J is TRBJ2-2; 7 nucleotides agree with TRBD1. The germline V gene has CDR1 SEHNR and CDR2 FQNEAQ (reference sequence). Losses at the gene ends were 5 bases for V and 4 bases for J; bases not matched to a gene: 10. This CDR3 contains 16 residues.

The chain is built from TRBV28 and TRBJ1-3; D uncertain. V shed 5 bases and J shed 0 bases, with 14 bases lying between them. The CDR3 loop spans 16 amino acids. From germline, CDR1 is MDHEN and CDR2 SYDVKM. The CDR3 loop is CASSTPGEGSGNTIYF. The CDR3, as DNA: TGTGCCAGCAGTACCCCCGGGGAGGGCTCTGGAAACACCATATATTTT.

This rearrangement joins TRBV5-8 to TRBJ2-7; 7 positions match TRBD2. The CDR3 is made up of 14 amino acids. With V trimmed by 0 bases and J by 3 bases, 3 bases remained unmatched. CDR1 is SGHTS, CDR2 YDEGEE, per germline. Here the CDR3 reads CASSLGLAYYEQYF. CDR3 DNA sequence: TGTGCCAGCAGCTTGGGACTAGCCTACTACGAGCAGTACTTC.

The chain joins TRBV7-2 to TRBJ1-6; a possible D gene is TRBD1 (5 bases). V lost 0 bases, J lost 1 base, and 10 bases lay in between. CDR3 length: 17 residues. Germline V gene sequence: CDR1 SGHTA, CDR2 FQGNSA. CDR3 nucleotides: TGTGCCAGCAGCTTAGCAGGTGGGGGGTCCTATAATTCACCCCTCCACTTT. Its protein product is CASSLAGGGSYNSPLHF.

J is TRBJ1-2 and V is TRBV7-9, with 9 bases aligning to TRBD1. The CDR3 spans 16 residues. V dropped 5 bases and J dropped 2; count of bases not matched to a gene: 9. The germline V gene encodes CDR1 SEHNR and CDR2 FQNEAQ (reference sequence). CDR3 nucleotide sequence: TGTGCCAGCAGCCCAGGCCGGGACAGGGCCAACTATGGCTACACCTTC. Encoded protein: CASSPGRDRANYGYTF.

The rearrangement uses TRBV2 and TRBJ2-1, with 9 bases aligning to TRBD1. Looked up from germline, CDR1 is SNHLY and CDR2 is FYNNEI. V was clipped by 6 bases and J by 5 bases; unmatched bases: 8. The CDR3 is 15 amino acids. In DNA form, the CDR3 reads TGTGCCAGCAGGGGGTCCCGGGACAGGGACAATGAGCAGTTCTTC. Encoded protein: CASRGSRDRDNEQFF. The variable domain in full, with the rest retrieved from reference TRBV2 and TRBJ2-1, is EPEVTQTPSHQVTQMGQEVILRCVPISNHLYFYWYRQILGQKVEFLVSFYNNEISEKSEIFDDQFSVERPDGSNFTLKIRSTKLEDSAMYFCASRGSRDRDNEQFFGPGTRLTVL.

The chain recombines TRBV24-1 with TRBJ1-1; 8 nucleotides agree with TRBD1. The trim removed 9 bases at V and 5 bases at J, leaving 7 bases unmatched. CDR3 size: 13 residues. Germline CDR1 is KGHDR and CDR2 is SFDVKD. The CDR3 here is CATADRGGTEAFF. In nucleotides, the CDR3 is TGTGCCACCGCAGACAGGGGAGGTACTGAAGCTTTCTTT.

Concerning this clone itself: At one end the junction does not follow the germline gene, possibly because of a read error. The V gene is TRBV2, the J gene TRBJ1-5, with TRBD1 matching 8 bases. This CDR3 region has 15 residues. The germline V gene encodes CDR1 SNHLY and CDR2 FYNNEI. For the CDR3, the DNA is TGTGCCAGCAGTGAAGTGGCAGGGGGCAACCAGCCCCAGCATTTT. As protein: CASSEVAGGNQPQHF.

The V call is TRBV12-3 or TRBV12-4, the J call TRBJ1-2; TRBD1 is a possible D gene (5 bases). This CDR3 has 13 amino acids. V lost 2 bases and J lost 2, with 6 bases in between. The CDR3 DNA is TGTGCCAGCAGTTTAAGGGGAAACTATGGCTACACCTTC. It specifies CASSLRGNYGYTF.

This clone was seen a single time. The CDR3 is CASSQDGLTSTDTQYF. For the CDR3, the DNA is TGTGCCAGCAGCCAGGACGGACTGACTAGCACAGATACGCAGTATTTT. The rearrangement links TRBV5-4 to TRBJ2-3; D may be TRBD2 (5 bases). Trimming took off 4 bases at V and 0 bases at J, with 15 bases between the two ends. CDR3 length: 16 residues. The germline gives CDR1 SGHNT, CDR2 YYREEE (reference sequence).

The gene calls are TRBV7-3 and TRBJ2-1, with 8 bases matching TRBD2. The CDR3 consists of 17 residues. CDR1 is SGHTA and CDR2 is FQGTGA in the germline V gene. J lost 5 bases, V lost 1 base, and 10 bases had no gene match. The CDR3 nucleotides read TGTGCCAGCAGCTTAAGCCCCCGTGTCGGGGGGGACAATGAGCAGTTCTTC. It specifies CASSLSPRVGGDNEQFF.